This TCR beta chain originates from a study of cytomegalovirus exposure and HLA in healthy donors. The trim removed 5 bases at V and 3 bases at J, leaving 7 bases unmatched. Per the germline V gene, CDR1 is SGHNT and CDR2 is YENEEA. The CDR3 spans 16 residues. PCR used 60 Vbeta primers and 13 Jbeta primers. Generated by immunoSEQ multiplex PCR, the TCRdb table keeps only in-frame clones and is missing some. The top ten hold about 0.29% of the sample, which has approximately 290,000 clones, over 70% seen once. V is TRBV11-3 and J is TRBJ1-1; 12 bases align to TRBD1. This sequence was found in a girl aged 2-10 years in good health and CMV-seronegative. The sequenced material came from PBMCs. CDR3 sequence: CASSAGTGGGHTEAFF. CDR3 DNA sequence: TGTGCCAGCAGCGCCGGGACAGGGGGCGGGCACACTGAAGCTTTCTTT.